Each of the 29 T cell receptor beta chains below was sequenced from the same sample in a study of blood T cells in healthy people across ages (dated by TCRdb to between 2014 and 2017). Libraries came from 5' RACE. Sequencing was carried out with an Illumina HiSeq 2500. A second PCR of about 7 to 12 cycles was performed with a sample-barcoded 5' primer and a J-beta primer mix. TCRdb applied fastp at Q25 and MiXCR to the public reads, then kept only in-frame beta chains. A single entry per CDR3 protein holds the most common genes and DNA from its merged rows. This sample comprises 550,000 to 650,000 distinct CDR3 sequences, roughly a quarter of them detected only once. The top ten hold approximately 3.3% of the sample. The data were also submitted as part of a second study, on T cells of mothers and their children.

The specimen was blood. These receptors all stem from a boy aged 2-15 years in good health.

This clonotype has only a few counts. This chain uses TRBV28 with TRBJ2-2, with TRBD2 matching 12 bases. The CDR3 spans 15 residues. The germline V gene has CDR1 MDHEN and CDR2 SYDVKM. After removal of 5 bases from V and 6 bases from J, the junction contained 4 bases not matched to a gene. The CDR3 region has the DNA TGTGCCAGCAGTAGACTAGCGGGAGTGGCCGGGGAGCTGTTTTTT. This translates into CASSRLAGVAGELFF. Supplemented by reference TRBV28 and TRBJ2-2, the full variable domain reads DVKVTQSSRYLVKRTGEKVFLECVQDMDHENMFWYRQDPGLGLRLIYFSYDVKMKEKGDIPEGYSVSREKKERFSLILESASTNQTSMYLCASSRLAGVAGELFFGEGSRLTVL.

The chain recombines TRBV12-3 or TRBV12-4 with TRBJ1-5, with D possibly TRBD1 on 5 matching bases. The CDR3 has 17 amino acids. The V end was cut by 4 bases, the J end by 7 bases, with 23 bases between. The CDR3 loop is CASSWNNEAGRRQPQHF. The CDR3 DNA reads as TGTGCCAGCAGTTGGAACAATGAGGCAGGGCGGAGGCAGCCCCAGCATTTT.

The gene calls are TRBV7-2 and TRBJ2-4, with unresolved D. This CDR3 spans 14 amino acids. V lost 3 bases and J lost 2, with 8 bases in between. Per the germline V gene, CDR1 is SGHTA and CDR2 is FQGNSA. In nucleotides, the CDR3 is TGTGCCAGCAGCTTGGGCGCAACCAAAAACATTCAGTACTTC. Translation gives CASSLGATKNIQYF.

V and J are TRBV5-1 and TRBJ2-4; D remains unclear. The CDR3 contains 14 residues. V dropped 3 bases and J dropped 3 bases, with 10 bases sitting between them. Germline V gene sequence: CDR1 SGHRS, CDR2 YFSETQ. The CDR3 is CASSSGAVKNIQYF. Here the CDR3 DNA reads TGCGCCAGCAGCTCGGGTGCGGTCAAAAACATTCAGTACTTC.

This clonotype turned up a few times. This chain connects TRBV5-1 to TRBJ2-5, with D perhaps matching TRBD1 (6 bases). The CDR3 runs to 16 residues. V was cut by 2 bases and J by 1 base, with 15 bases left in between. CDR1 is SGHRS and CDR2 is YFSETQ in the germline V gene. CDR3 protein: CASSFYVARGQETQYF. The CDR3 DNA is TGCGCCAGCAGCTTCTATGTCGCCAGGGGCCAAGAGACCCAGTACTTC.

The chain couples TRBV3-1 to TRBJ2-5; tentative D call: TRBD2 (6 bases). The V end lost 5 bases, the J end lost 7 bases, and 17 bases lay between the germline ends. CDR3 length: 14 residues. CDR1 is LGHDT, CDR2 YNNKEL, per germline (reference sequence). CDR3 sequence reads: CASSTGTPGGTQYF. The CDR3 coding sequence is TGTGCCAGCAGCACCGGGACTCCGGGCGGGACCCAGTACTTC.

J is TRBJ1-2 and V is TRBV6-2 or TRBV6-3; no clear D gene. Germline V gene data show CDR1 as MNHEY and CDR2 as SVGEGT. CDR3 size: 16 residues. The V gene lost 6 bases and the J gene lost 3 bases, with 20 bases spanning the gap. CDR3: CASSPNARTIDYGYTF. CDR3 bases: TGTGCCAGCAGCCCCAATGCTCGTACGATCGACTATGGCTACACCTTC.

The CDR3 loop reads CASSYDPSGSHEQYF. Here the CDR3 DNA reads TGTGCCAGCAGTTACGACCCTAGCGGGAGCCACGAGCAGTACTTC. The genes are TRBV6-2 or TRBV6-3 and TRBJ2-7; the match to TRBD2 covers 10 bases. V was clipped by 2 bases and J by 5 bases; unmatched bases: 6. CDR3 length equals 15 residues. The germline CDR1 and CDR2 sequences are MNHEY and SVGEGT.

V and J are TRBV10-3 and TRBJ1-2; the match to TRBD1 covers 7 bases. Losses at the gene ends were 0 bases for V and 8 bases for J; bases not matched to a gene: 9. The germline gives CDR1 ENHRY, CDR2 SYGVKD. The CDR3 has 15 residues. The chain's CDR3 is CAISESDRAAGGYTF. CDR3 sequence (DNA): TGTGCCATCAGTGAGTCTGACAGGGCAGCCGGGGGCTACACCTTC.

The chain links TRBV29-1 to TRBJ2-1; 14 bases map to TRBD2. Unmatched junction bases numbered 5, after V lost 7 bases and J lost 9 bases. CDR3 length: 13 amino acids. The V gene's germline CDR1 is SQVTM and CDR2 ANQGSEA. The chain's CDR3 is CSGGLAGVLEQFF. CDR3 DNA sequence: TGCAGCGGGGGACTAGCGGGAGTTCTTGAGCAGTTCTTC.

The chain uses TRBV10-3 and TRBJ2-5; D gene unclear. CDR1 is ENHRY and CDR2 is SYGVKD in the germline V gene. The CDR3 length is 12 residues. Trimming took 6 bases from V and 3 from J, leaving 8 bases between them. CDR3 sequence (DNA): TGTGCCATCAGGAGAGACGAAGAGACCCAGTACTTC. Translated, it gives CAIRRDEETQYF.

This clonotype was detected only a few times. The CDR3 is CASLESLIYGYTF. CDR3 in DNA: TGTGCCTCCCTCGAGTCCTTGATCTATGGCTACACCTTC. The J gene is TRBJ1-2, the V gene TRBV30; D not certain. CDR1 is GTSNPN and CDR2 is SVGIG in the germline V gene (reference sequence). Trimming pared 7 bases from V and 4 bases from J, leaving 16 bases between. The CDR3 spans 13 residues.

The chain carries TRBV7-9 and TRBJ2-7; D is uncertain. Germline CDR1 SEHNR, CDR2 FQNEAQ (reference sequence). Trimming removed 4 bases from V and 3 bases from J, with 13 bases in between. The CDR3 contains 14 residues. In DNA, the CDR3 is TGTGCCAGCAGCTCCGGCCAAATCGGCTACGAGCAGTACTTC. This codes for CASSSGQIGYEQYF. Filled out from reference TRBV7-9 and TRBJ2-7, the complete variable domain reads DTGVSQNPRHKITKRGQNVTFRCDPISEHNRLYWYRQTLGQGPEFLTYFQNEAQLEKSRLLSDRFSAERPKGSFSTLEIQRTEQGDSAMYLCASSSGQIGYEQYFGPGTRLTVT.

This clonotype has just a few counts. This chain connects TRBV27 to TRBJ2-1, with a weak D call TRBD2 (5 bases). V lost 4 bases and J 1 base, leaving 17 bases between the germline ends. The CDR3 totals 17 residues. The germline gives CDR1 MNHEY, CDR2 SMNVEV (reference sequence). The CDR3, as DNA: TGTGCCAGCAGTTATGATAGCAGCGGTGTTTCCTACAATGAGCAGTTCTTC. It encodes CASSYDSSGVSYNEQFF.

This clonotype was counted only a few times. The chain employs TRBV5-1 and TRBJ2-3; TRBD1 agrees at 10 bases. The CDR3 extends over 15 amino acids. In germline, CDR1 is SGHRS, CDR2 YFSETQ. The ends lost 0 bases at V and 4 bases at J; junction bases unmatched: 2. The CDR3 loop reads CASSLEGTGADTQYF. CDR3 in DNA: TGCGCCAGCAGCTTGGAAGGGACAGGGGCAGATACGCAGTATTTT.

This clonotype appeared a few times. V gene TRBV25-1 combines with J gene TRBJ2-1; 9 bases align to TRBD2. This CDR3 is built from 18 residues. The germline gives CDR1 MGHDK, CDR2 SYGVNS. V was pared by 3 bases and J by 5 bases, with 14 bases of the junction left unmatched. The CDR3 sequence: CASSDLPGVAGVDNEQFF. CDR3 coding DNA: TGTGCCAGCAGTGACCTTCCCGGGGTAGCGGGGGTAGACAATGAGCAGTTCTTC.

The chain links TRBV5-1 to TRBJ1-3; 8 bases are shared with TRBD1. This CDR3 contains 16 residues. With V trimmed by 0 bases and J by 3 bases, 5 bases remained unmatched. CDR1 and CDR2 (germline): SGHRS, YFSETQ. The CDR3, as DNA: TGCGCCAGCAGCTTGGCCCCGACAGGGGTTGGAAACACCATATATTTT. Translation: CASSLAPTGVGNTIYF.

CDR3 DNA: TGCAGTGCGACAAAGGGGACAGGGGATAGTTCACCCCTCCACTTT. Its protein product is CSATKGTGDSSPLHF. The J gene is TRBJ1-6, the V gene TRBV20-1; 10 bases align to TRBD1. V lost 6 bases, J lost 9 bases, and 11 bases stayed unmatched. The germline V gene encodes CDR1 DFQATT and CDR2 SNEGSKA (reference sequence). The length of the CDR3 is 15 residues.

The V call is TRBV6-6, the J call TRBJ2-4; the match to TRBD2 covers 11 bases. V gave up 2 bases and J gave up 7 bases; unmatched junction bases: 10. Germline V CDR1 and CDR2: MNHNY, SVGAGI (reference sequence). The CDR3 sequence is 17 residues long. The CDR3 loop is CASSYTLAGGLENIQYF. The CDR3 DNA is TGTGCCAGCAGTTACACTTTAGCGGGGGGGCTCGAGAACATTCAGTACTTC.

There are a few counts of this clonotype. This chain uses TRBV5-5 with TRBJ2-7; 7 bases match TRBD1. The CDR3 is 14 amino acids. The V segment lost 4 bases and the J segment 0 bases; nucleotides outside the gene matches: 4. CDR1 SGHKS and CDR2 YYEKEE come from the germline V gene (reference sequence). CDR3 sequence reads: CASSGGQYSYEQYF. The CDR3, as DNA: TGTGCCAGCAGCGGGGGACAGTACTCCTACGAGCAGTACTTC.

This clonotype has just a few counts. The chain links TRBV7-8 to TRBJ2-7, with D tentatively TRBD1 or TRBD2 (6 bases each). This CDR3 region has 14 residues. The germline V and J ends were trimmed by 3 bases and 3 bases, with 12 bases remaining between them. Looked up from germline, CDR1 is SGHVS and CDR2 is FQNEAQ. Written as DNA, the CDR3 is TGTGCCAGCAGCTTCGGGGGCATGGGCTACGAGCAGTACTTC. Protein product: CASSFGGMGYEQYF.

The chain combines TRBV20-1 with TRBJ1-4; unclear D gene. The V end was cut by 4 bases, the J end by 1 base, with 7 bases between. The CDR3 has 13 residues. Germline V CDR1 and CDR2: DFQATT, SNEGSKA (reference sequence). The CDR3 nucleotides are TGCAGTGCTACAGGCTTAACTAATGAAAAACTGTTTTTT. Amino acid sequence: CSATGLTNEKLFF.

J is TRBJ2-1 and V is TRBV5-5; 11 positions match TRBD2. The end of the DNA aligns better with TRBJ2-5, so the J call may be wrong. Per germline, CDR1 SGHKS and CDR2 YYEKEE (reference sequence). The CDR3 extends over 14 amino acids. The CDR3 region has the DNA TGTGCCAGCGGGTTACTAGCGGGGGAAGAGACCCAGTACTTC. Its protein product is CASGLLAGEETQYF.

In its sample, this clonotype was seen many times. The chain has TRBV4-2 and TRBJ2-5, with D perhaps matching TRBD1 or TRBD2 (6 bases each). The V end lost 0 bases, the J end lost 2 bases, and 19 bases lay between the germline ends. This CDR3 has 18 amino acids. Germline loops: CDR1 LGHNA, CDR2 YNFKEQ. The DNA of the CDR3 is TGTGCCAGCAGCCAAGAGAGGGGGGCTCGAGGGCCACAAGAGACCCAGTACTTC. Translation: CASSQERGARGPQETQYF.

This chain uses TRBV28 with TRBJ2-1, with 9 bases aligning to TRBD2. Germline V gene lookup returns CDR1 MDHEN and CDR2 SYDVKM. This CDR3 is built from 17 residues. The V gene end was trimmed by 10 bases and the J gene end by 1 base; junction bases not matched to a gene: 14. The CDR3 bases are TGTGCCACCTGGGGGGCTAGCGGGACCCCATCCTACAATGAGCAGTTCTTC. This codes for CATWGASGTPSYNEQFF. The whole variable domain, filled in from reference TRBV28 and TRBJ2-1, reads DVKVTQSSRYLVKRTGEKVFLECVQDMDHENMFWYRQDPGLGLRLIYFSYDVKMKEKGDIPEGYSVSREKKERFSLILESASTNQTSMYLCATWGASGTPSYNEQFFGPGTRLTVL.

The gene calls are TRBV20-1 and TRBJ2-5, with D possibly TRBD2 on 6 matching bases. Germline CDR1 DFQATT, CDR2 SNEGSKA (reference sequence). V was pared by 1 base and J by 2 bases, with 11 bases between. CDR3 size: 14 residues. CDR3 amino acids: CSARGRETQETQYF. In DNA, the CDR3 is TGCAGTGCTAGAGGACGGGAGACGCAAGAGACCCAGTACTTC.

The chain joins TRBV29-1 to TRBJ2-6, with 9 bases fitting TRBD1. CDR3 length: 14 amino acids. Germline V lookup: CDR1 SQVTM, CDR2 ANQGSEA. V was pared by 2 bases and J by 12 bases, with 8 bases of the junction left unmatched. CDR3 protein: CSVEIQGALSVLTF. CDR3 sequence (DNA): TGCAGCGTTGAAATACAGGGGGCCCTCAGCGTCCTGACTTTC.

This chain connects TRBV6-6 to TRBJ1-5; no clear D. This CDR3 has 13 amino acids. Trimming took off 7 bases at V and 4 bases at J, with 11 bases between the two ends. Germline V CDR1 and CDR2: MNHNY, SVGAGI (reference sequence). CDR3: CASKLGGNQPQHF. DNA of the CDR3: TGTGCCAGCAAACTGGGAGGGAATCAGCCCCAGCATTTT.

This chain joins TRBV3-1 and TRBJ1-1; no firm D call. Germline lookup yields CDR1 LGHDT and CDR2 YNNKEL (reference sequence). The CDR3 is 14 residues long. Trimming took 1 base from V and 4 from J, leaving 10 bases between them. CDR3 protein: CASSQGQPSTEAFF. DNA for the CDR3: TGTGCCAGCAGCCAAGGGCAGCCTTCCACTGAAGCTTTCTTT.